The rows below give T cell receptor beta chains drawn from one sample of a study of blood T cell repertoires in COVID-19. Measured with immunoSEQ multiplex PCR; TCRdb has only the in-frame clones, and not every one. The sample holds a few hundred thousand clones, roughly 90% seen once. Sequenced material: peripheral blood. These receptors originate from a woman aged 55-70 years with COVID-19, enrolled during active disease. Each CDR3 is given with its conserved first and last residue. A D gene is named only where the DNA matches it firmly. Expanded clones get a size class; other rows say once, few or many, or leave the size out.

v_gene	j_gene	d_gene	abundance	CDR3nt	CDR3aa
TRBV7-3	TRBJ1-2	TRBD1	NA	TGTGCCAGCAGCTTAAATGGACAGGGGGTGAACGGCTACACCTTC	CASSLNGQGVNGYTF
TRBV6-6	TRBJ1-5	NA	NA	TGTGCCAGCAGTTACGGCGGTTCCAATCAGCCCCAGCATTTT	CASSYGGSNQPQHF
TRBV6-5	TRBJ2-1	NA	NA	TGTGCCAGCAGAGCCCGGGGTAGCAATTTCTTC	CASRARGSNFF
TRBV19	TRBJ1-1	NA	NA	TGTGCCACCAGGGAACAGGGAGAGGACACTGAAGCTTTCTTT	CATREQGEDTEAFF
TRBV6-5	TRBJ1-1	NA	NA	TGTGCCAGCAGTTACTCGACCCAGGCGGGTATCACTGAAGCTTTCTTT	CASSYSTQAGITEAFF
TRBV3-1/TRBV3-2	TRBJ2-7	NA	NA	TGTGCCAGCAGCCGCCTGGGGGCACGTTACGAGCAGTACTTC	CASSRLGARYEQYF
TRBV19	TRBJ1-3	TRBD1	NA	TGTGCCAGTAGTCCCGAACAGGGGGCGTCAGGAAACACCATATATTTT	CASSPEQGASGNTIYF
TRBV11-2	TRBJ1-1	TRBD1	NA	TGTGCCAGCAGCCTGACAGGGACTGAAGCTTTCTTT	CASSLTGTEAFF
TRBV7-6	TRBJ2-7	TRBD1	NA	TGTGCCAGCAGCAGCCCGGGACAGGGGGTCTACGAGCAGTACTTC	CASSSPGQGVYEQYF
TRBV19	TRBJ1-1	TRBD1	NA	TGTGCCAGTAGGTCCGACTGGGACAGGGGCCGAGGAACTGAAGCTTTCTTT	CASRSDWDRGRGTEAFF
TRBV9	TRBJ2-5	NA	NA	TGTGCCAGCAGCTATGTTGGCGGGGAGACCCAGTACTTC	CASSYVGGETQYF
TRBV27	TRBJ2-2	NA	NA	TGTGCCAGCAGTCCGGCAACTACGTTCGCCGGGGAGCTGTTTTTT	CASSPATTFAGELFF
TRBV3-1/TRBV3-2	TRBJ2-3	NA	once	TGTGCCAGCAGCCCCCGGACAAGTACAGATACGCAGTATTTT	CASSPRTSTDTQYF
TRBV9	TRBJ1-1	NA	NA	TGTGCCAGCAGCGCCGGCGGACACTTTGAAGCTTTCTTT	CASSAGGHFEAFF
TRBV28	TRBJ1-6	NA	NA	TGTGCCAGCAGTTTATACCAGGGCAATAATTCACCCCTCCACTTT	CASSLYQGNNSPLHF
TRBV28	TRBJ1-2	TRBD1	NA	TGTGCCAGCAGTTTCTATGGGACAGGATATGGCTACACCTTC	CASSFYGTGYGYTF
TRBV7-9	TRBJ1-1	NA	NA	TGTGCCAGCAGCTCGCAGGTGAACACTGAAGCTTTCTTT	CASSSQVNTEAFF
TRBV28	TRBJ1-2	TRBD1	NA	TGTGCCAGCAGCCGACAGGGTACCTATGGCTACACCTTC	CASSRQGTYGYTF
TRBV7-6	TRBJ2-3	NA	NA	TGTGCCAGCAGCTTACTCTCTGCGGTGGGCACAGATACGCAGTATTTT	CASSLLSAVGTDTQYF
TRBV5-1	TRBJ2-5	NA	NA	TGCGCCAGCAGCTTGGCCCTCGGAGTAGAGACCCAGTACTTC	CASSLALGVETQYF
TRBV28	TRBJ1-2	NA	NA	TGTGCCAGCAGTTTATTGGGAGATGGCTACACCTTC	CASSLLGDGYTF
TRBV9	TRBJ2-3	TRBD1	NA	TGTGCCAGCAGCTACGATGGACAGGGATTGACAGATACGCAGTATTTT	CASSYDGQGLTDTQYF